This TCR delta chain comes out of a study of human gamma delta and Vdelta1 T cells. Concerning this clone itself: Its antigen remains unknown.

TCRdb reprocessed the PCR reads through CATT. The repertoire has several thousand delta-chain clones, approximately 39% of them found once; the top ten carry approximately 9%. The CDR3 is 16 residues long. J lost 7 bases, V lost 1 base, and 9 bases had no gene match. Per the germline V gene, CDR1 is TSWWSYY and CDR2 is QGS. The sequenced sample was Vdelta1 gamma-delta T cells from blood grown in culture (DOT cells). The TCR originated in a human donor in good health. The rearrangement joins TRDV1 to TRDJ1; 10 bases are shared with TRDD3. CDR3 sequence (DNA): TGTGCTCTTGGGGAACAGAAGGGGGATACGAAAATTAAACTCATCTTT. Translating gives CALGEQKGDTKIKLIF.